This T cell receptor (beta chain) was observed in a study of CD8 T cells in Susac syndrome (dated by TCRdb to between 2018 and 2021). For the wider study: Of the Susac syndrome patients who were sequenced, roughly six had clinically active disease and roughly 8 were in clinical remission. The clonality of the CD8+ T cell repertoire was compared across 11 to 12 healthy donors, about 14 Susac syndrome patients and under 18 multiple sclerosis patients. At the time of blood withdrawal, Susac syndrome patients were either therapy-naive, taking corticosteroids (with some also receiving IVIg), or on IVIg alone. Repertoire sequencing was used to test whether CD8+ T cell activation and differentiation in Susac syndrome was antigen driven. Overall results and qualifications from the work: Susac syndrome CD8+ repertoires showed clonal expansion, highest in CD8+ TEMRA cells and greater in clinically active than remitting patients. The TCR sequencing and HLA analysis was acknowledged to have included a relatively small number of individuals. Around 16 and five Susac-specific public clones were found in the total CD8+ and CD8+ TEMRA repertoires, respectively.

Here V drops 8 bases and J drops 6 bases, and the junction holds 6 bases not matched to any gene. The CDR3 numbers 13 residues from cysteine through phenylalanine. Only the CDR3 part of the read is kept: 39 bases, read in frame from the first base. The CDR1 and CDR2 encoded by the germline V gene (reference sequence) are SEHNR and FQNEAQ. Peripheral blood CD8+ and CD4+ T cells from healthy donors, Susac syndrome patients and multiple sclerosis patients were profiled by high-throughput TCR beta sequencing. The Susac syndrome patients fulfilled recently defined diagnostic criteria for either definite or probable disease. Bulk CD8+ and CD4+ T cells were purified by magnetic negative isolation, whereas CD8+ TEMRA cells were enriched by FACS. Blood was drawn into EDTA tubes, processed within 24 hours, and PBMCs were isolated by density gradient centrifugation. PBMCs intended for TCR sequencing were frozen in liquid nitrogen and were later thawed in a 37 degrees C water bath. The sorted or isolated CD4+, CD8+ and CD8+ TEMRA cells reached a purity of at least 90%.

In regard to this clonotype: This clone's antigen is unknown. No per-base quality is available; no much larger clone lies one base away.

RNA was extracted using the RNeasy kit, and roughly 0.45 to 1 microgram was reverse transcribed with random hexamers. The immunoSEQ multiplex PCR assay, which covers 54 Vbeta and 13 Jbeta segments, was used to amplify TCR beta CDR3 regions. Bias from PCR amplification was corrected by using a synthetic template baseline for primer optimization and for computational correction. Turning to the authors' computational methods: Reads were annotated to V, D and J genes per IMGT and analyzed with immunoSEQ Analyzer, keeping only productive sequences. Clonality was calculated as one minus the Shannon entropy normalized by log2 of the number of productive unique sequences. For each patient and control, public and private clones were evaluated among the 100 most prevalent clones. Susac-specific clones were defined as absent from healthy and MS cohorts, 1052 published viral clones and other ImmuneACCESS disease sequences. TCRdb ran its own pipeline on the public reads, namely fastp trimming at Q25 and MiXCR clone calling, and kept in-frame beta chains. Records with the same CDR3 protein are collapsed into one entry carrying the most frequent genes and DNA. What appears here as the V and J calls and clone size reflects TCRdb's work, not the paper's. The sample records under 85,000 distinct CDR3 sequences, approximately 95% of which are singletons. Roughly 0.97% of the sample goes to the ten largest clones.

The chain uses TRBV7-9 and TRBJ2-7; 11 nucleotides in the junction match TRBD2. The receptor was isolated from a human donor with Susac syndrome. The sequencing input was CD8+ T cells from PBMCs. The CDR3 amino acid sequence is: CASGLAGGREQYF. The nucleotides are TGTGCCAGCGGCCTAGCGGGAGGACGCGAGCAGTACTTC.